This T cell receptor (beta chain) was captured by sequencing in a study of blood T cells in healthy people across ages. Study observations and caveats: Older age went with lower TCR beta diversity per million T cells, in a roughly linear way. The CMV status of each donor remained undetermined, and this could have confounded shifts in expanded clonotypes.

The CDR3 spans 15 residues. From germline, CDR1 is SGDLS and CDR2 YYNGEE. Trimming took 4 bases from V and 5 from J; bases not matched to a gene: 11. About this clonotype: Its antigen is not identified.

Sample-barcoded 5' priming and a J-beta primer mix drove a second PCR of roughly 6 to 12 cycles. Unique molecular identifiers of 12 random nucleotides labeled each cDNA. Each single sample gave us at least 2.5 million CDR3-containing paired-end reads. MiXCR, applied by TCRdb to the 5' RACE reads, yields one record per CDR3 protein. The top ten hold 15% to 20% of the sample, which has 850,000 or so distinct CDR3 sequences, less than 35% seen once. The receptor was isolated from a woman aged 80 or over in good health. Sequenced: blood. This sequence joins TRBV9 and TRBJ1-1; the match to TRBD1 covers 7 bases. CDR3 sequence: CASSPVRGAGTEAFF. CDR3 bases: TGTGCCAGCAGCCCAGTCAGGGGGGCAGGTACTGAAGCTTTCTTT.